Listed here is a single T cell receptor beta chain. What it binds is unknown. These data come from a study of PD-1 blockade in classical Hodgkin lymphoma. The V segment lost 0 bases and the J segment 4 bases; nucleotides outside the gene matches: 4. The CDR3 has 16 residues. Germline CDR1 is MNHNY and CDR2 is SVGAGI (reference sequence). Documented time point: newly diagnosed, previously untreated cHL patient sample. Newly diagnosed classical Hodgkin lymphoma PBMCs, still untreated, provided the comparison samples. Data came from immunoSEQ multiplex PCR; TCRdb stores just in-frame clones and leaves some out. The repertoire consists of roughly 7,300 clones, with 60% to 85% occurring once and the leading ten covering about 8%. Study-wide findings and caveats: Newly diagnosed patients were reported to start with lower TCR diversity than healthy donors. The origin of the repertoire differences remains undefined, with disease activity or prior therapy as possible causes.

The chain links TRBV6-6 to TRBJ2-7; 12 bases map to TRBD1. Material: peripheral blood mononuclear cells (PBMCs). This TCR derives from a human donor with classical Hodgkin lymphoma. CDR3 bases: TGTGCCAGCAGTTACTCGACGGGACAGGGGGCATACGAGCAGTACTTC. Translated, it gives CASSYSTGQGAYEQYF.